This TCR beta chain was found in a study of tumor-infiltrating lymphocytes in primary liver carcinoma (TCRdb year 2017). As for the study more broadly: The five patients, three men and two women aged 30 to 69 years, had hepatocellular carcinoma (four) or combined HCC and intrahepatic cholangiocarcinoma (one). To link TCRbeta repertoire diversity with the local molecular phenotype, the approximately 24 tumor region samples were profiled using Agilent mRNA microarrays. Repertoires from technical replicates were highly reproducible, with mean shared-clone rates approximately 0.88 and correlation coefficients above 0.98. The study combined TCRbeta repertoire sequencing, expression microarrays and whole-exome sequencing across five regions of each liver tumor, with adjacent normal tissue and blood. A total of roughly 35 specimens from 5 patients underwent TCRbeta repertoire sequencing, comprising 25 tumor regions, 5 adjacent noncancerous liver tissues and 5 peripheral blood samples. Samples yielded roughly 3.65 to 7.5 million productive TCRbeta reads; read depth did not differ significantly between tissue types. Tumors of the five patients were stage T1-T3 N0M0 with maximum diameters of roughly 4 to 11 cm. General conclusions and limits of the study: The study included only five patients, and the authors note findings should be validated in a larger study. Consistent with antigen-driven expansion, pairs of tumor regions showed higher repertoire overlap (mean roughly 35%) than either tumor-adjacent pairs (approximately 17%) or tumor-blood pairs (around 15%). Because the samples were bulk and unsorted, CD4+ and CD8+ T cell repertoires could not be compared. Because only the TCR beta chain was sequenced and unpaired alpha chains were not captured, true repertoire diversity is likely underestimated. Only about 8-24% of top clones were present in all five regions of a tumor, suggesting spatial heterogeneity of tumor-infiltrating T cells. The top 250 clones accounted for a significantly greater share of the repertoire in tumors than in blood (p = 0.039).

A constant-region primer and ProtoScript II reverse transcriptase were used to reverse-transcribe TCRbeta-specific cDNA from around 480 ng total RNA. TCRbeta libraries were built with three nested multiplex PCR rounds, a slightly modified ARM-PCR procedure. Each of the first two PCR rounds ran for around 10 cycles using multiplex TRBV1-TRBV30 forward primers together with a Cbeta reverse primer. Sample barcodes and Illumina adapters were added in a final 25-cycle PCR using Deep VentR polymerase. Before sequencing, amplicons between 200 and 500 bp were purified from gel using a QIAquick gel extraction kit. The TCRbeta amplicons were sequenced with 250-bp paired-end reads on an Illumina HiSeq 2500. In the source study's methods: Reads were quality-trimmed with Trimmomatic v0.33, and paired reads were merged with FLASH v1.2.11 to recover full CDR3 sequences. V, D and J germline segments were assigned to the rearranged TCRbeta sequences by MiGEC v1.2.1b. Clonotype statistics, along with Shannon-Wiener diversity indices, were calculated using VDJtools v1.0.0. To cut down on sampling bias, every analysis after diversity analysis relied on just the 250 most abundant clonotypes from each sample. Starting from the raw public reads, TCRdb applied fastp trimming at Q25, assembled clones with MiXCR and retained in-frame beta chains. Each entry is one CDR3 protein sequence, shown with its most common DNA and genes. These V and J calls derive from TCRdb rather than the authors' analysis. The sample table shows about 200,000 distinct CDR3 sequences, and over 80% are seen once. Together, the top ten hold less than 20% of the sample.

Total RNA and DNA were co-extracted without cell sorting from about 19-30 mg of bulk tissue using the AllPrep DNA/RNA mini kit. Surgical resection was performed in China between 2015 and early 2016 on about 5 patients with histopathologically diagnosed primary liver carcinoma. At the time of sampling, the patients were treatment-naive and had chronic HBV infection. Five spatially separated regions were sampled per tumor: superior, inferior, left-lateral and right-lateral poles, plus the tumor centre. Histology showed that every tumor sample contained more than 90% viable tumor cells. Pieces of fresh tumor and adjacent tissue were cut in half, with one half kept in RNAlater at -80 degrees C and the other half sent for histology. A word on this clonotype: Its antigen is still unknown. The junction departs from germline at one end; a sequencing error may be responsible.

The germline V gene yields MGHRA for CDR1 and YSYEKL for CDR2. Reading from cysteine to phenylalanine, the CDR3 counts 17 amino acids. CDR3 DNA is the only sequence kept; it has 51 bases, read in frame from the first base. In this chain, TRBV4-1 is recombined with TRBJ2-1; the D gene is tentatively TRBD1 or TRBD2, each matching 5 bases. What was sequenced was tumor tissue from primary liver carcinoma. The origin of this receptor is a man aged 35-49 years with primary liver carcinoma and hepatitis B virus infection. The CDR3 sequence is CTSSQDLDQGPTNEQFF. The sequenced DNA: TGCACCAGCAGCCAAGATTTGGACCAGGGACCTACCAATGAGCAGTTCTTC.